This passage covers 9 T cell receptor beta chains from one sample sequenced in a study of blood T cell repertoires in COVID-19. Repertoires were generated with immunoSEQ multiplex PCR, while TCRdb's copy carries only in-frame clones and drops some. The table shows under 85,000 clones, with over 70% occurring only once. Source material: peripheral blood. Receptors were obtained from a man aged 50-59 years with acute or convalescent COVID-19.

The gene calls are TRBV19 and TRBJ2-4; 8 positions agree with TRBD2. V shed 3 bases and J 12 bases; nucleotides not matched to a gene: 13. The CDR3 is 15 residues long. CDR1 LNHDA and CDR2 SQIVND come from the germline V gene (reference sequence). This chain's CDR3 is CASSIPGSGRRPQYF. The CDR3 bases are TGTGCCAGTAGTATTCCAGGGAGCGGGAGAAGGCCTCAGTACTTC.

The CDR3 sequence: CASSYSTGSVGTPLHF. CDR3 in DNA: TGTGCCAGCAGTTACTCGACAGGGTCCGTGGGAACACCCCTCCACTTT. The chain recombines TRBV6-5 with TRBJ1-6, with 7 bases matching TRBD1. Germline loops: CDR1 MNHEY, CDR2 SVGAGI. V shed 0 bases, J shed 11 bases, and the junction held 10 bases outside the gene matches. This CDR3 has 16 amino acids.

This chain uses TRBV5-6 with TRBJ1-2; D perhaps matches TRBD1 (5 bases). This CDR3 comprises 14 residues. V lost 0 bases, J lost 3 bases, and 9 bases lay in between. Per germline, CDR1 SGHDT and CDR2 YYEEEE. The CDR3 region is CASSLGQRHYGYTF. CDR3 DNA sequence: TGTGCCAGCAGCTTGGGACAGCGTCACTATGGCTACACCTTC.

The chain uses TRBV11-2 and TRBJ2-2; 12 bases are a match to TRBD2. Looked up from germline, CDR1 is SGHAT and CDR2 is FQNNGV. The CDR3 is made up of 18 amino acids. With V trimmed by 3 bases and J by 6 bases, 11 bases remained unmatched. CDR3 in amino acids: CASSFTSLAGGRAGELFF. CDR3 bases: TGTGCCAGCAGCTTCACCTCACTAGCGGGGGGCCGGGCCGGGGAGCTGTTTTTT.

This clone has just one count. The V and J genes are TRBV5-6 and TRBJ1-2, with unresolved D. Germline assignment: CDR1 SGHDT and CDR2 YYEEEE. The length of the CDR3 is 14 residues. V lost 0 bases to trimming and J lost 2 bases, with 8 bases between them. CDR3 protein: CASSLVSGNYGYTF. For the CDR3, the DNA is TGTGCCAGCAGCTTGGTAAGCGGCAACTATGGCTACACCTTC.

The chain recombines TRBV6-5 with TRBJ1-4; 11 bases align to TRBD1. This CDR3 spans 15 amino acids. V gave up 1 base and J gave up 8 bases; unmatched junction bases: 3. From germline, CDR1 is MNHEY and CDR2 SVGAGI. The CDR3 region has the DNA TGTGCCAGCAGTTACTTCGGGACAGGGGGGGAAAAACTGTTTTTT. This gives the protein CASSYFGTGGEKLFF.

The chain is built from TRBV7-2 and TRBJ1-3; 8 positions agree with TRBD1. J lost 0 bases, V lost 5 bases, and 3 bases had no gene match. CDR1 is SGHTA, CDR2 FQGNSA, per germline. This CDR3 spans 15 amino acids. In DNA form, the CDR3 reads TGTGCCAGCAGCCGGGGACAGGTCTCTGGAAACACCATATATTTT. Protein: CASSRGQVSGNTIYF. Full variable domain (outside the CDR3, taken from reference TRBV7-2 and TRBJ1-3): GAGVSQSPSNKVTEKGKDVELRCDPISGHTALYWYRQSLGQGLEFLIYFQGNSAPDKSGLPSDRFSAERTGGSVSTLTIQRTQQEDSAVYLCASSRGQVSGNTIYFGEGSWLTVV.

This clone was counted only a few times. Other DNA sequences of this sample code for an identical CDR3. This chain links TRBV7-2 with TRBJ2-7; possibly TRBD2 for D (6 bases). There are 14 residues in the CDR3. Trimming took 0 bases from V and 2 from J, leaving 8 bases between them. Germline V CDR1 and CDR2: SGHTA, FQGNSA. This CDR3 is CASSLAGGPYEQYF. The CDR3 nucleotides are TGTGCCAGCAGCTTAGCGGGGGGTCCCTACGAGCAGTACTTC.

The rearrangement joins TRBV5-6 to TRBJ1-6, with D tentatively TRBD1 (5 bases). Trimming pared 0 bases from V and 10 bases from J, leaving 14 bases between. The CDR3 contains 15 residues. CDR1 is SGHDT and CDR2 is YYEEEE in the germline V gene. CDR3 nucleotides: TGTGCCAGCAGCTTGGTGGACACGAGGCGATCACCCCTCCACTTT. The encoded protein is CASSLVDTRRSPLHF.